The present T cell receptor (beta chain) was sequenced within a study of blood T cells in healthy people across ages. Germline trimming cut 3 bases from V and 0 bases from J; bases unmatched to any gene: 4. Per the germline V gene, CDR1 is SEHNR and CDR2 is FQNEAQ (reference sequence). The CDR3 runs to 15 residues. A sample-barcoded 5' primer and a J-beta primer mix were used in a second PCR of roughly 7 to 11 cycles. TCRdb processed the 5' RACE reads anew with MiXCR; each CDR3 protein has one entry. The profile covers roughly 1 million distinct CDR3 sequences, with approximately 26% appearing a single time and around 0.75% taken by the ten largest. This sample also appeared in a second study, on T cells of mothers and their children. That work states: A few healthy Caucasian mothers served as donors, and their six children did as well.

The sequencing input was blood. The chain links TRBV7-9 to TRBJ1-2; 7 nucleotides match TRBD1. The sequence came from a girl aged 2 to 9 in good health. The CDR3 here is CASSFTGTANYGYTF. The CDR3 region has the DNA TGTGCCAGCAGCTTTACCGGGACAGCTAACTATGGCTACACCTTC.